The subject of this entry is one T cell receptor beta chain. The target antigen is unknown. TCRdb passed the multiplex PCR reads through MiXCR, listing each CDR3 protein once. Here the sample spans 120,000 to 150,000 distinct CDR3 sequences, 30% to 35% being singletons. This record comes from a study of breast tumors, draining lymph nodes, adjacent tissues. General study findings and limits: Tumor repertoires ranked between lymph nodes and nontumor tissue in diversity, with V and J gene preferences. Tumor T cell lymph node origin was a supported hypothesis, not proven.

Germline V gives CDR1 SGHAT, CDR2 FQNNGV. The CDR3 sequence is 12 residues long. Trimming removed 9 bases from V and 12 bases from J, with 18 bases in between. Breast cancer patients provided tissue from their axillary draining lymph nodes. This sequence was found in a female donor with breast cancer. Some clones in this sample may be carry-over from other donors' samples. The chain employs TRBV11-2 and TRBJ2-1; the D is unclear. Sequencing input: axillary lymph node tissue. CDR3 loop: CASTEAYNTQFF. In DNA, the CDR3 is TGTGCCAGTACCGAGGCCTACAATACGCAGTTCTTC.